This T cell receptor (beta chain) was retrieved from a study of T cell responses to AZD1222 COVID-19 vaccine. Clones were sequenced by immunoSEQ multiplex PCR, and TCRdb holds only the in-frame ones, with some missing. Of fewer than 150,000 clones in the sample, approximately 90% are singletons; the top ten hold approximately 8%. CDR3 length: 23 amino acids. Germline loops: CDR1 KGHDR, CDR2 SFDVKD. Deletions cut 7 bases from V and 0 bases from J, with 36 bases between. The clonotype originates from an adult who received the AZD1222 COVID-19 vaccine. The material was peripheral blood, obtained 28 days after the second AZD1222 dose. This rearrangement joins TRBV24-1 to TRBJ1-5; D may be TRBD1 (6 bases). The CDR3 DNA reads TGTGCCACCAGAAGTCCCTCGTCATTTATGGGTTATTCCAGGGGTCTTAGCAATCAGCCCCAGCATTTT. This sequence encodes CATRSPSSFMGYSRGLSNQPQHF.